This is a list of T cell receptor beta chains from one sample in a study of blood T cells in healthy people across ages. Using its own MiXCR run on the 5' RACE reads, TCRdb lists one record per CDR3 protein. Of roughly 800,000 distinct CDR3 sequences in the sample, roughly 50% were seen once. The sample taken for sequencing was blood. The receptors here all came from an elderly man in good health. The CDR3 runs from the conserved cysteine through the conserved F or W. Fields, in order: clone size, J gene, V gene, D gene, CDR3 DNA, CDR3 protein. A D gene is named only where the DNA matches it firmly. Not every row has a clone size; where given, it reads once, few, many or a size class.

abundance: few; j_gene: TRBJ1-6; v_gene: TRBV10-3; d_gene: NA; CDR3nt: TGTGCCATTCAGGACAGCTATAATTCACCCCTCCACTTT; CDR3aa: CAIQDSYNSPLHF
abundance: few; j_gene: TRBJ2-3; v_gene: TRBV6-6; d_gene: TRBD2; CDR3nt: TGTGCCAGCAGCCAAAGCGGGAGTAACAGATACGCGTATTTT; CDR3aa: CASSQSGSNRYAYF
abundance: NA; j_gene: TRBJ2-7; v_gene: TRBV10-3; d_gene: NA; CDR3nt: TGTGCCATCGATTCGAAGGCGGGAAAGGAAGGGGAGCAGTACTTC; CDR3aa: CAIDSKAGKEGEQYF
abundance: NA; j_gene: TRBJ2-7; v_gene: TRBV6-1; d_gene: NA; CDR3nt: TGTGCCAGCACCAGAACGGGCCTCCCCTACGAGCAGTACTTC; CDR3aa: CASTRTGLPYEQYF
abundance: NA; j_gene: TRBJ1-1; v_gene: TRBV29-1; d_gene: NA; CDR3nt: TGCAGCGCTTTAGGGGGTTCTGTCGCTGAAGCTTTCTTT; CDR3aa: CSALGGSVAEAFF
abundance: NA; j_gene: TRBJ2-1; v_gene: TRBV27; d_gene: TRBD1; CDR3nt: TGTGCCAGCAGTTCGAGACAGGGTCCCAATGAGCAGTTCTTC; CDR3aa: CASSSRQGPNEQFF
abundance: NA; j_gene: TRBJ1-2; v_gene: TRBV28; d_gene: TRBD1; CDR3nt: TGTGCCAGCAGTTTCTGGACAGGGGGGAACCATGGCTACACCTTC; CDR3aa: CASSFWTGGNHGYTF
abundance: NA; j_gene: TRBJ2-7; v_gene: TRBV12-5; d_gene: NA; CDR3nt: TGTGCTAGTGGCCCCCGGACTGGCCTCGAGCAGTACTTC; CDR3aa: CASGPRTGLEQYF
abundance: NA; j_gene: TRBJ2-5; v_gene: TRBV29-1; d_gene: TRBD2; CDR3nt: TGCAGCGTTTCGGGACTAGCGGGAGGAAGCGAGACCCAGTACTTC; CDR3aa: CSVSGLAGGSETQYF
abundance: NA; j_gene: TRBJ2-5; v_gene: TRBV20-1; d_gene: TRBD2; CDR3nt: TGCAGTGTGGGGTTACTAGCGGGAGTGGAGACCCAGTACTTC; CDR3aa: CSVGLLAGVETQYF
abundance: NA; j_gene: TRBJ2-7; v_gene: TRBV29-1; d_gene: TRBD2; CDR3nt: TGCAGCGTTGAAGATCGGAGGAGCGGGAGGTACAATGAGCAGTACTTC; CDR3aa: CSVEDRRSGRYNEQYF
abundance: NA; j_gene: TRBJ2-7; v_gene: TRBV4-2; d_gene: TRBD2; CDR3nt: TGTGCCAGCAGCCAAGTGGCCGGGACTACCTGGCCGGGAGCCTACGAGCAGTACTTC; CDR3aa: CASSQVAGTTWPGAYEQYF
abundance: once; j_gene: TRBJ2-1; v_gene: TRBV5-1; d_gene: NA; CDR3nt: TGCGCCAGCAAAGGAGCACGGAATGAGCAGTTCTTC; CDR3aa: CASKGARNEQFF
abundance: NA; j_gene: TRBJ1-1; v_gene: TRBV27; d_gene: NA; CDR3nt: TGTGCCAGCAGTTTATCCGCGGAGTACGGGGAGGGATTCGTCACTGAAGCTTTCTTT; CDR3aa: CASSLSAEYGEGFVTEAFF
abundance: many; j_gene: TRBJ2-5; v_gene: TRBV7-8; d_gene: NA; CDR3nt: TGTGCCAGCAGTCCCTACATCGGCGAGACCCAGTACTTC; CDR3aa: CASSPYIGETQYF
abundance: NA; j_gene: TRBJ2-5; v_gene: TRBV12-3/TRBV12-4; d_gene: NA; CDR3nt: TGTGCCAGCAGCCAGACTGGACTTGAGCAGTACTTC; CDR3aa: CASSQTGLEQYF
abundance: NA; j_gene: TRBJ1-1; v_gene: TRBV29-1; d_gene: TRBD1; CDR3nt: TGCAGCGTAGGACAGGTTCTAAACACTGAAGCTTTCTTT; CDR3aa: CSVGQVLNTEAFF
abundance: NA; j_gene: TRBJ2-3; v_gene: TRBV12-3/TRBV12-4; d_gene: NA; CDR3nt: TGTGCCAGCAGTTTTGACGGGACTGCAGATACGCAGTATTTT; CDR3aa: CASSFDGTADTQYF
abundance: NA; j_gene: TRBJ2-7; v_gene: TRBV3-1; d_gene: NA; CDR3nt: TGTGCCAGCAGCCACCGGGCCGCCTCTGGCGAGCAGTACTTC; CDR3aa: CASSHRAASGEQYF
abundance: NA; j_gene: TRBJ2-1; v_gene: TRBV12-3/TRBV12-4; d_gene: NA; CDR3nt: TGTGCCAGCAGTTACGACCGGGTCTACAATGAGCAGTTCTTC; CDR3aa: CASSYDRVYNEQFF
abundance: NA; j_gene: TRBJ2-5; v_gene: TRBV5-1; d_gene: NA; CDR3nt: TGCGCCAGCAGCTTGGAAAGGTCTCCCCCAGATACGCAGTACTTC; CDR3aa: CASSLERSPPDTQYF
abundance: NA; j_gene: TRBJ1-2; v_gene: TRBV18; d_gene: NA; CDR3nt: TGTGCCAGCTCACCACCGGAGACTCTGAAGGGCTACACCTTC; CDR3aa: CASSPPETLKGYTF
abundance: few; j_gene: TRBJ2-1; v_gene: TRBV5-5; d_gene: TRBD2; CDR3nt: TGTGCCAGCAGCTTGGACGGGAGGGGATACAATGAGCAGTTCTTC; CDR3aa: CASSLDGRGYNEQFF
abundance: NA; j_gene: TRBJ2-7; v_gene: TRBV2; d_gene: TRBD1; CDR3nt: TGTGCCAGCAGTGAAATTGGGACAGGGCAATACGAGCAGTACTTC; CDR3aa: CASSEIGTGQYEQYF
abundance: few; j_gene: TRBJ2-5; v_gene: TRBV20-1; d_gene: NA; CDR3nt: TGCAGTGGGGCAGGGGGGATAGGCGGAGAGACCCAGTACTTC; CDR3aa: CSGAGGIGGETQYF
abundance: NA; j_gene: TRBJ2-1; v_gene: TRBV18; d_gene: NA; CDR3nt: TGTGCCAGCTCACGGAGAAAGGTGGATGAGCAGTTCTTC; CDR3aa: CASSRRKVDEQFF